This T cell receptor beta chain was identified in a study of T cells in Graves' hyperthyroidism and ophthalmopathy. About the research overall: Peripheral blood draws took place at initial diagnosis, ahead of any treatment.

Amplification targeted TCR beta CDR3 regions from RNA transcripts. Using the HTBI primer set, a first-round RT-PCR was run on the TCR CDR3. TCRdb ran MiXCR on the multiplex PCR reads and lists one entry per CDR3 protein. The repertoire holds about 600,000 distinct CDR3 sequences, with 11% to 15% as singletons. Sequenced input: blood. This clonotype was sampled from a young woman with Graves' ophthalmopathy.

The CDR3 sequence: CASSLSFWDYSYEQYF. The CDR3 DNA follows: TGTGCCAGCAGTTTATCCTTTTGGGACTACTCCTACGAGCAGTACTTC. J is TRBJ2-7 and V is TRBV27; 7 positions agree with TRBD2. CDR1 MNHEY and CDR2 SMNVEV come from the germline V gene (reference sequence). This CDR3 is 16 amino acids long. Unmatched junction bases numbered 5, after V lost 0 bases and J lost 0 bases.